The 7 T cell receptor beta chains reported below all come from one sample, sequenced in a study of T cell repertoires in cytomegalovirus infection. TCRdb called the reads again in MiXCR, with one record for every CDR3 protein. The table lists 750,000 to 950,000 distinct CDR3 sequences, around 29% of them singletons. Their recognized antigens are unknown. Sequencing used cultured CD8+ T cells from PBMCs, obtained from culture after CMV antigen stimulation. The receptors originated from a human donor in good health (CMV status not recorded). Some clones in this sample may be carry-over from other donors' samples.

The chain has TRBV19 and TRBJ2-3, with TRBD1 as a possible D gene (6 bases). Trimming cost V 4 bases and J 6 bases, with 11 bases left between them. CDR1 and CDR2 from the germline V gene are LNHDA and SQIVND (reference sequence). The CDR3 has 13 residues. CDR3 DNA: TGTGCCAGTAGTACAGGGGCCCGGGATACGCAGTATTTT. This gives the protein CASSTGARDTQYF.

The sample holds a few counts of this clonotype. The chain recombines TRBV7-9 with TRBJ1-2; the D gene is possibly TRBD1 (5 bases). V shed 1 base and J shed 4 bases, with 13 bases lying between them. Per germline, CDR1 SEHNR and CDR2 FQNEAQ (reference sequence). CDR3 length equals 15 residues. CDR3 in DNA: TGTGCCAGCAGCTTAGATGGGGGTGATAGCTATGGCTACACCTTC. It encodes CASSLDGGDSYGYTF.

The rearrangement links TRBV6-2 or TRBV6-3 to TRBJ2-7; possibly TRBD2 for D (5 bases). V was cut by 2 bases and J by 3 bases, with 14 bases left in between. Germline values: CDR1 MNHEY, CDR2 SVGEGT. The CDR3 has 15 residues. The CDR3 sequence is CASSYDRGTYYEQYV. The CDR3 DNA follows: TGTGCCAGCAGTTACGACCGGGGTACATACTACGAGCAGTACGTC.

CDR3: CASSPLVREGAFF. DNA of the CDR3: TGCGCCAGCAGCCCCCTGGTGAGGGAGGGAGCTTTCTTT. The chain has TRBV5-1 and TRBJ1-1; D not resolved. The V end lost 4 bases, the J end lost 10 bases, and 17 bases lay between the germline ends. This CDR3 region has 13 residues. The germline gives CDR1 SGHRS, CDR2 YFSETQ.

This chain joins TRBV6-6 and TRBJ2-1; no reliable D call. V was pared by 4 bases and J by 4 bases, with 8 bases between. CDR3 length: 13 amino acids. Germline V gene data show CDR1 as MNHNY and CDR2 as SVGAGI (reference sequence). CDR3 sequence: CASSLKIYNEQFF. DNA of the CDR3: TGTGCCAGCAGTTTAAAAATTTACAATGAGCAGTTCTTC.

This clonotype has only a few counts. The gene calls are TRBV10-3 and TRBJ2-6; no firm D call. The CDR3 length is 13 residues. Trimming pared 4 bases from V and 1 base from J, leaving 2 bases between. CDR1 and CDR2 from the germline V gene are ENHRY and SYGVKD. The CDR3 DNA follows: TGTGCCATCAGTGCTTCTGGGGCCAACGTCCTGACTTTC. Its protein is CAISASGANVLTF.

This clonotype was counted a few times. The chain uses TRBV7-2 and TRBJ2-1, with 7 bases matching TRBD2. Germline CDR1 and CDR2: SGHTA and FQGNSA. J lost 9 bases, V lost 0 bases, and 11 bases had no gene match. The CDR3 is 16 residues long. The DNA for the CDR3 is TGTGCCAGCAGCTTAGCTTGGACTAGGGTCAATGGTGAGCAGTTCTTC. Protein sequence: CASSLAWTRVNGEQFF. Based on the CDR3 plus reference TRBV7-2 and TRBJ2-1, the full variable domain is GAGVSQSPSNKVTEKGKDVELRCDPISGHTALYWYRQSLGQGLEFLIYFQGNSAPDKSGLPSDRFSAERTGGSVSTLTIQRTQQEDSAVYLCASSLAWTRVNGEQFFGPGTRLTVL.